This T cell receptor (beta chain) appears in the sequencing data of a study of blood T cells in healthy people across ages. PCR was performed a second time for roughly 7 to 12 cycles using a sample-barcoded 5' primer and a J-beta primer mix. One entry per CDR3 protein, called by TCRdb with MiXCR from the 5' RACE reads. The sample gives some 1,000,000 distinct CDR3 sequences, almost 25% of which show up once; around 0.75% is in the top ten. The data were also submitted as part of a second study, on T cells of mothers and their children. That work states: Three mothers and their six children, all healthy Caucasians, donated. For each mother, over 8 million TCR beta CDR3 reads were obtained, and for each child, roughly 3.3 million.

The source of this sequence is a girl aged 2 to 10 in good health. The sample comprised blood.

CDR3 DNA sequence: TGTGCCAGCAGTTTTGGGGCTAGCGGTGGGTATGAGCAGTTCTTC. This sequence encodes CASSFGASGGYEQFF. The chain links TRBV27 to TRBJ2-1; 7 bases are a match to TRBD2. Losses at the gene ends were 3 bases for V and 8 bases for J; bases not matched to a gene: 10. The germline V gene encodes CDR1 MNHEY and CDR2 SMNVEV (reference sequence). The CDR3 is 15 residues long.